Following are 24 T cell receptor beta chains from one sample sequenced in a study of blood T cell repertoires in COVID-19. TCRdb keeps only in-frame clones here, not all; method: immunoSEQ multiplex PCR. The repertoire has 130,000 or so clones, about four fifths of them found once; the top ten carry about a sixth. The specimen sequenced was peripheral blood. Receptors were obtained from a woman of 80 years or more with acute or convalescent COVID-19.

This clone was detected once. J is TRBJ1-6 and V is TRBV6-2 or TRBV6-3; 9 bases are shared with TRBD1. This CDR3 spans 15 amino acids. V shed 5 bases and J 8 bases; nucleotides not matched to a gene: 7. Germline V lookup: CDR1 MNHEY, CDR2 SVGEGT. CDR3 DNA sequence: TGTGCCAGCAGTCTACAGGGGGCCGGGGATTCACCCCTCCACTTT. This gives the protein CASSLQGAGDSPLHF.

The genes are TRBV16 and TRBJ2-1, with 8 bases identical to TRBD1. The CDR3 totals 17 residues. J lost 6 bases, V lost 0 bases, and 10 bases had no gene match. CDR1 is KGHSY and CDR2 is FQNENV in the germline V gene. This CDR3 reads CASSQSDQGARGNEQFF. CDR3 nucleotide sequence: TGTGCCAGCAGCCAATCGGACCAGGGGGCCCGGGGCAATGAGCAGTTCTTC.

The chain joins TRBV11-2 to TRBJ2-5; 8 bases are a match to TRBD2. Trimming at V came to 7 bases and at J to 6 bases, leaving 13 bases not matched to a gene. The germline V gene encodes CDR1 SGHAT and CDR2 FQNNGV. The CDR3 is 15 residues long. CDR3 sequence (DNA): TGTGCCAGCATCCCGAGCGGGAGTGGAGTGAAGACCCAGTACTTC. Translation gives CASIPSGSGVKTQYF.

The chain couples TRBV18 to TRBJ1-2; TRBD1 matches 7 bases. Losses at the gene ends were 0 bases for V and 7 bases for J; bases not matched to a gene: 8. The CDR3 spans 15 residues. CDR1 and CDR2 from the germline V gene are KGHSH and LQKENI. The CDR3 nucleotides are TGTGCCAGCTCACCACCGGGACAGCACCCCTTTGGCTACACCTTC. This translates into CASSPPGQHPFGYTF.

The V call is TRBV5-1, the J call TRBJ1-2; TRBD1 agrees at 8 bases. With V trimmed by 4 bases and J by 9 bases, 8 bases remained unmatched. The CDR3 spans 13 residues. CDR1 SGHRS and CDR2 YFSETQ come from the germline V gene. CDR3 nucleotides: TGCGCCAGCAGCCCTGGACAGGGTAATAGCTACACCTTC. Encoded protein: CASSPGQGNSYTF.

This chain uses TRBV19 with TRBJ2-6; D gene uncertain. Trimming took off 5 bases at V and 0 bases at J, with 11 bases between the two ends. The CDR3 spans 16 residues. The germline gives CDR1 LNHDA, CDR2 SQIVND (reference sequence). The CDR3 nucleotides are TGTGCCAGTAGTTCGTTGACAACCTCTGGGGCCAACGTCCTGACTTTC. As protein: CASSSLTTSGANVLTF.

The V gene is TRBV19, the J gene TRBJ1-1; no reliable D call. Looked up from germline, CDR1 is LNHDA and CDR2 is SQIVND (reference sequence). V was shortened by 7 bases and J by 1 base, with 13 bases between the two germline ends. The CDR3 is 14 amino acids. CDR3 DNA: TGTGCCAGTAATAAAGTCAGTTCGAACACTGAAGCTTTCTTT. Translation gives CASNKVSSNTEAFF.

This clone was observed a single time. The gene calls are TRBV7-9 and TRBJ1-5, with no clear D. Looked up from germline, CDR1 is SEHNR and CDR2 is FQNEAQ (reference sequence). With 5 bases removed from V and 4 bases from J, the gap between germline ends came to 12 bases. CDR3 length: 14 amino acids. In nucleotides, the CDR3 is TGTGCCAGCAGCCCGACGGGATGGAATCAGCCCCAGCATTTT. Protein product: CASSPTGWNQPQHF.

The V gene is TRBV18, the J gene TRBJ1-3; perhaps TRBD1 as D (5 bases). Germline V gene lookup returns CDR1 KGHSH and CDR2 LQKENI. The CDR3 length is 15 residues. V was cut by 3 bases and J by 0 bases, with 9 bases left in between. CDR3 sequence (DNA): TGTGCCAGCTCACCGAAACAGGCCTCTGGAAACACCATATATTTT. This sequence encodes CASSPKQASGNTIYF.

This clone showed up just once. The chain couples TRBV5-6 to TRBJ1-6, with D hard to call. V was shortened by 2 bases and J by 0 bases, with 9 bases between the two germline ends. Germline lookup yields CDR1 SGHDT and CDR2 YYEEEE. The CDR3 length is 16 residues. This CDR3 reads CASSFRSSSYNSPLHF. The DNA for the CDR3 is TGTGCCAGCAGCTTTCGTAGCAGCTCCTATAATTCACCCCTCCACTTT.

The rearrangement uses TRBV19 and TRBJ1-5; tentative D call: TRBD1 (5 bases). V was clipped by 3 bases and J by 0 bases, with 6 bases between them. This CDR3 is 14 amino acids long. Germline CDR1 reads LNHDA; CDR2 reads SQIVND (reference sequence). CDR3 protein: CASSIQGSNQPQHF. The CDR3, as DNA: TGTGCCAGTAGTATCCAGGGTAGCAATCAGCCCCAGCATTTT.

The chain employs TRBV30 and TRBJ2-2; TRBD2 agrees at 7 bases. Germline trimming cut 0 bases from V and 2 bases from J; bases unmatched to any gene: 6. The CDR3 length is 16 residues. Germline V CDR1 and CDR2: GTSNPN, SVGIG (reference sequence). The CDR3 sequence is CAWSVLGRGNTGELFF. CDR3 nucleotides: TGTGCCTGGAGTGTACTTGGGAGGGGAAACACCGGGGAGCTGTTTTTT.

This clone is a singleton in its sample. The chain links TRBV11-2 to TRBJ2-3; TRBD2 matches 9 bases. Germline trimming cut 6 bases from V and 4 bases from J; bases unmatched to any gene: 17. The germline gives CDR1 SGHAT, CDR2 FQNNGV. The CDR3 covers 18 residues. CDR3 bases: TGTGCCAGCAGAACCTCCCCCGGGACTAGCTTTGGCGCAGATACGCAGTATTTT. Residues: CASRTSPGTSFGADTQYF.

This chain joins TRBV6-2 or TRBV6-3 and TRBJ1-5; TRBD1 is a possible D gene (6 bases). Trimming pared 5 bases from V and 5 bases from J, leaving 16 bases between. The CDR3 runs 15 residues. Germline-derived CDR1 and CDR2 are MNHEY and SVGEGT. CDR3 DNA sequence: TGTGCCAGCAGTCGGGACACCCTCCCGTATCAGCCCCAGCATTTT. This translates into CASSRDTLPYQPQHF.

This rearrangement joins TRBV29-1 to TRBJ2-7; a weak D match, TRBD2 (7 bases). V was shortened by 2 bases and J by 2 bases, with 22 bases between the two germline ends. The CDR3 spans 17 residues. Germline assignment: CDR1 SQVTM and CDR2 ANQGSEA. CDR3 residues: CSVEFFSGGVPTYEQYF. The CDR3 DNA reads TGCAGCGTTGAATTTTTCTCGGGGGGCGTCCCAACCTACGAGCAGTACTTC.

The V gene is TRBV5-1, the J gene TRBJ1-2; D gene uncertain. Germline CDR1 SGHRS, CDR2 YFSETQ. The V end was cut by 4 bases, the J end by 9 bases, with 13 bases between. This CDR3 region has 12 residues. The chain's CDR3 is CASSLNPGSYTF. Here the CDR3 DNA reads TGCGCCAGCAGCCTGAACCCGGGGAGCTACACCTTC.

Worth noting for this clone: Germline and junction disagree at one end, which may indicate a read error. The chain recombines TRBV3-1 (or the pseudogene TRBV3-2) with TRBJ1-2; 9 bases align to TRBD1. The CDR3 length is 12 residues. CDR1 and CDR2 from the germline V gene are LGHDT and YNNKEL (reference sequence). Written as DNA, the CDR3 is TGTGCCAACAGCCGGGACAGGGTAGGCTACACCTTC. It codes for CANSRDRVGYTF.

This chain links TRBV7-8 with TRBJ2-2; tentatively, D is TRBD1 (5 bases). Deletions cut 2 bases from V and 0 bases from J, with 10 bases between. The CDR3 covers 16 residues. Germline V gene lookup returns CDR1 SGHVS and CDR2 FQNEAQ. The CDR3 DNA is TGTGCCAGCAGCTTATATAGGGGATCGAACACCGGGGAGCTGTTTTTT. As protein: CASSLYRGSNTGELFF.

The V and J genes are TRBV7-2 and TRBJ2-3, with D perhaps TRBD1 (6 bases). The CDR3 totals 18 residues. V was pared by 1 base and J by 0 bases, with 17 bases between. Per germline, CDR1 SGHTA and CDR2 FQGNSA. CDR3: CASSLVYTGTPSTDTQYF. The CDR3 DNA follows: TGTGCCAGCAGCTTAGTTTATACCGGGACACCTAGCACAGATACGCAGTATTTT.

The J gene is TRBJ2-7, the V gene TRBV6-2 or TRBV6-3, with TRBD2 identical over 10 bases. Trimming took 6 bases from V and 3 from J; bases not matched to a gene: 8. There are 15 residues in the CDR3. The germline V gene encodes CDR1 MNHEY and CDR2 SVGEGT. In DNA, the CDR3 is TGTGCCAGCAGCCAGACTCTAGCGGGAGTCTACGAGCAGTACTTC. This codes for CASSQTLAGVYEQYF.

The chain uses TRBV5-1 and TRBJ2-7; a possible D gene is TRBD2 (5 bases). The CDR3 runs 12 residues. CDR1 SGHRS and CDR2 YFSETQ come from the germline V gene. The V and J ends lost 0 bases and 9 bases respectively, with 10 bases between them. CDR3 protein: CASSLVGVGQYF. The CDR3 nucleotides are TGCGCCAGCAGCTTGGTCGGGGTCGGGCAGTACTTC. Full variable domain (rest looked up from reference TRBV5-1 and TRBJ2-7): KAGVTQTPRYLIKTRGQQVTLSCSPISGHRSVSWYQQTPGQGLQFLFEYFSETQRNKGNFPGRFSGRQFSNSRSEMNVSTLELGDSALYLCASSLVGVGQYFGPGTRLTVT.

V is TRBV11-2 and J is TRBJ2-1, with 15 positions matching TRBD2. Germline CDR1 SGHAT, CDR2 FQNNGV. The CDR3 covers 15 residues. The ends lost 7 bases at V and 12 bases at J; junction bases unmatched: 10. DNA for the CDR3: TGTGCCAGCAACCCTATTGGACTAGCGGGGGGGTGGCAGTTCTTC. The encoded protein is CASNPIGLAGGWQFF.

This chain uses TRBV13 with TRBJ2-7; 7 bases map to TRBD1. This CDR3 has 12 residues. Looked up from germline, CDR1 is PRHDT and CDR2 is FYEKMQ (reference sequence). V trimming: 4 bases; J trimming: 4 bases; junction bases outside the gene matches: 1. The CDR3 bases are TGTGCCAGCAGCTCACAGGGGTACGAGCAGTACTTC. Translated, it gives CASSSQGYEQYF.

This rearrangement joins TRBV5-6 to TRBJ2-7; possibly TRBD1 for D (6 bases). The CDR3 has 15 residues. V was trimmed by 4 bases and J by 5 bases, leaving 19 bases between them. In germline, CDR1 is SGHDT, CDR2 YYEEEE. For the CDR3, the DNA is TGTGCCAGCAGCGTCAGTTGGGACACTCGAAACGAGCAGTACTTC. Protein sequence: CASSVSWDTRNEQYF.